This TCR beta chain originates from a study of CD4 T cells in relation to SARS-CoV-2 and coronaviruses. General study results and limits: The cross-reactivity analysis covered only spike protein, not other viral proteins.

A word on this clone: Antigen unknown.

V was shortened by 6 bases and J by 5 bases, with 11 bases between the two germline ends. Looked up from germline, CDR1 is MGHDK and CDR2 is SYGVNS. This CDR3 has 14 residues. This table comes from immunoSEQ multiplex PCR, and its TCRdb copy is limited to in-frame clones, with some not included. The table shows just over 25,000 clones, with around 80% occurring only once. Before the COVID-19 pandemic, during about 2011-2019, CD4+ T cells were taken from unexposed donors. After less than 11 days of culture, CD4+ T cells were isolated. The material sequenced was CD4+ T cells from PBMCs, cultured in vitro. This chain links TRBV25-1 with TRBJ1-6; D is unclear. This receptor was taken from a human donor in good health. The CDR3 DNA is TGTGCCAGCAGAAGGTCAGTGGATAATTCACCCCTCCACTTT. Its translation: CASRRSVDNSPLHF.